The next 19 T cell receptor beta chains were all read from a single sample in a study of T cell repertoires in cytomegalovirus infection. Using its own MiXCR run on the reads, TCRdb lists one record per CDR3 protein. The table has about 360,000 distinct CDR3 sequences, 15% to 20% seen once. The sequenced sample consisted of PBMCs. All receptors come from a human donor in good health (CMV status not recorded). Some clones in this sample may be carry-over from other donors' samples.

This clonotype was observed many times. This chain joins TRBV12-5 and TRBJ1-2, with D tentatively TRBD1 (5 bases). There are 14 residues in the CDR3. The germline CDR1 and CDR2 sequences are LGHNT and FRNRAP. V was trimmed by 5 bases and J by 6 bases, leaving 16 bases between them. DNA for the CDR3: TGTGCTAGTGGTCTAGGTCGCCGGGGGAATGGCTACACCTTC. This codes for CASGLGRRGNGYTF.

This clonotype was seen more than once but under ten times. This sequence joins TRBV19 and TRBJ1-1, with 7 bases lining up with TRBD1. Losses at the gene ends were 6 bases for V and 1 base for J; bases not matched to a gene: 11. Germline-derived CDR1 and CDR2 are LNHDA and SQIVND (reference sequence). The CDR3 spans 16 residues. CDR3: CASRKRGGGQNTEAFF. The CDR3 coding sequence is TGTGCCAGTAGGAAAAGAGGGGGCGGACAGAACACTGAAGCTTTCTTT.

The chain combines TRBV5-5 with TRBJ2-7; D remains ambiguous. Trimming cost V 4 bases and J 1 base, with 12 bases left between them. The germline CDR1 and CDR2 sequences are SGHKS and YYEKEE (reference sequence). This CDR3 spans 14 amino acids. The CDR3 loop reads CASSQLERSYEQYF. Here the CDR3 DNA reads TGTGCCAGCAGCCAGCTAGAAAGGTCCTACGAGCAGTACTTC.

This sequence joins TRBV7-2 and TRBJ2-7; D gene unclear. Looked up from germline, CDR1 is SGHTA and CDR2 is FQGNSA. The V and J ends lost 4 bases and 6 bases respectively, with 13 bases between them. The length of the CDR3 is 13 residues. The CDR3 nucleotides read TGTGCCAGCAGCTCCCAATTTAAGGGCGAGCAGTACTTC. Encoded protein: CASSSQFKGEQYF.

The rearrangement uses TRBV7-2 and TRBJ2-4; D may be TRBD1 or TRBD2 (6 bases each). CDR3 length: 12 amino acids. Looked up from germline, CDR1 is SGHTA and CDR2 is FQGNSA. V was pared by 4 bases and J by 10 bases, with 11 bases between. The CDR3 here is CASSSGGGIQYF. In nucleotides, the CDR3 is TGTGCCAGCAGCTCCGGGGGCGGGATTCAGTACTTC.

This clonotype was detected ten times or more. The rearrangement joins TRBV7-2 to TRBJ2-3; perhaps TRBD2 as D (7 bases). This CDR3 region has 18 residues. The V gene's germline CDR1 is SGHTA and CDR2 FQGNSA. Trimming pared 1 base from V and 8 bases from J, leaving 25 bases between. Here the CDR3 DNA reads TGTGCCAGCAGCTTAGTCCCCCCCGCTAGCGGACTCAGGGGTACGCAGTATTTT. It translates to CASSLVPPASGLRGTQYF.

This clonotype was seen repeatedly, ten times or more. The CDR3 sequence: CASRLTGVEKLFF. DNA for the CDR3: TGTGCCAGCCGATTGACAGGGGTTGAAAAACTGTTTTTT. The V call is TRBV7-9, the J call TRBJ1-4, with TRBD1 identical over 8 bases. The CDR3 extends over 13 amino acids. Trimming cost V 8 bases and J 7 bases; bases outside gene matches: 6. The germline gives CDR1 SEHNR, CDR2 FQNEAQ (reference sequence).

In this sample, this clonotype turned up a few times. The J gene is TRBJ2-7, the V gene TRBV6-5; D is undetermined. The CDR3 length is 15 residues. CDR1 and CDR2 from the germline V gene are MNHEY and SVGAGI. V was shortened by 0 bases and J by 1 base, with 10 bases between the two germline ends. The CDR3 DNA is TGTGCCAGCAGTTACTCCCCCAAGAAATCCTACGAGCAGTACTTC. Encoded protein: CASSYSPKKSYEQYF.

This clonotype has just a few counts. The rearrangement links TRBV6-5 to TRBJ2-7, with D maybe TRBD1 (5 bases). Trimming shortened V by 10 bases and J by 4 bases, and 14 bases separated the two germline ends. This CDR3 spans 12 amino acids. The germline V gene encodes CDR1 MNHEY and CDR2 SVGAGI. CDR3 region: CATSKGAYEQYF. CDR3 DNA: TGTGCCACCTCGAAAGGGGCATACGAGCAGTACTTC.

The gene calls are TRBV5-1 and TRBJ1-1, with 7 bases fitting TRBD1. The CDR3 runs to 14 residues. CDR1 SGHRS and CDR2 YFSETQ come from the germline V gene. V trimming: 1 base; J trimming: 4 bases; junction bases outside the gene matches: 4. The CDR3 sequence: CASSLTGEGTEAFF. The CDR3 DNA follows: TGCGCCAGCAGCTTGACAGGGGAAGGCACTGAAGCTTTCTTT.

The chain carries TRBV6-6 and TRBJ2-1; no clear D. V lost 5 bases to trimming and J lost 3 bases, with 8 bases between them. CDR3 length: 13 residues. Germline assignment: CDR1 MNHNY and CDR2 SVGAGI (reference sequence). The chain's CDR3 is CASSDRDYNEQFF. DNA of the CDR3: TGTGCCAGCAGTGATCGAGACTACAATGAGCAGTTCTTC.

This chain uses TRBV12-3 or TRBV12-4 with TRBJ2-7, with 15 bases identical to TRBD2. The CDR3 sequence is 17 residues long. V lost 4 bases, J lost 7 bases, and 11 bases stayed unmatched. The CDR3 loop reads CASSSYPGLAGGLEQYF. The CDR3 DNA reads TGTGCCAGCAGTTCCTACCCAGGACTAGCGGGGGGGCTTGAGCAGTACTTC.

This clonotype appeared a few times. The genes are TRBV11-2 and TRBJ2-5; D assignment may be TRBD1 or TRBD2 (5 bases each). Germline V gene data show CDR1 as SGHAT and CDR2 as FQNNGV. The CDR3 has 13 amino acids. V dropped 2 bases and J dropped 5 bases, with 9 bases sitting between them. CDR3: CASSLLGTETQYF. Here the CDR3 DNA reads TGTGCCAGCAGCTTACTGGGGACCGAGACCCAGTACTTC.

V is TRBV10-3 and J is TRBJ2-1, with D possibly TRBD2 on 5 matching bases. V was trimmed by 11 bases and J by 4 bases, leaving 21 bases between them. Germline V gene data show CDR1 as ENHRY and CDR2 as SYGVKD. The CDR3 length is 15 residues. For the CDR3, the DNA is TGTGCCTCGGTTAGTGGGGAGCGAATTTACAATGAGCAGTTCTTC. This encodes CASVSGERIYNEQFF.

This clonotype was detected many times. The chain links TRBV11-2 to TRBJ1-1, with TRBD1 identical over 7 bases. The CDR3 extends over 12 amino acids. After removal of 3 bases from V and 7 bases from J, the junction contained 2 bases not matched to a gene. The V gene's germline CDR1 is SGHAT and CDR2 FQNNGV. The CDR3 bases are TGTGCCAGCAGCTTTTGGGACAGTGAAGCTTTCTTT. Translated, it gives CASSFWDSEAFF.

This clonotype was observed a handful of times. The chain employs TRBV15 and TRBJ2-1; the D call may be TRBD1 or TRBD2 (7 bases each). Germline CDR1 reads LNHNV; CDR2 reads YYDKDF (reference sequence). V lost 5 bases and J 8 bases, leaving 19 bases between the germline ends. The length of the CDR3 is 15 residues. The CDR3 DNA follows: TGTGCCACCAGCCCGGGCAGGGGGGGTTTTGATGAGCAGTTCTTC. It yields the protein CATSPGRGGFDEQFF.

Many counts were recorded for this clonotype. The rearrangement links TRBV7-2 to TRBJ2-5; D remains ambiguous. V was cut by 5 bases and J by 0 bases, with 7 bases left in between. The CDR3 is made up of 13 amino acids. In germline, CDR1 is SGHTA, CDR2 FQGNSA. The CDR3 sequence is CASSPGHQETQYF. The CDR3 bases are TGTGCCAGCAGCCCTGGACACCAAGAGACCCAGTACTTC.

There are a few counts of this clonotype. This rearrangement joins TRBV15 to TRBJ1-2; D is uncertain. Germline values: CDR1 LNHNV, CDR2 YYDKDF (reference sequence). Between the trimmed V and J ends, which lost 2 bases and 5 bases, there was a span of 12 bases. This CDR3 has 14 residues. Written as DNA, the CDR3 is TGTGCCACCAGCAGAAATATAGAAGGATATGGCTACACCTTC. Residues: CATSRNIEGYGYTF.

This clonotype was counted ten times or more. The CDR3 DNA reads TGTGCCAGCAGCTTAGTTTACCGGACAGATACGCAGTATTTT. This gives the protein CASSLVYRTDTQYF. The V call is TRBV7-2, the J call TRBJ2-3; no reliable D call. Germline CDR1 SGHTA, CDR2 FQGNSA. Trimming took 1 base from V and 3 from J, leaving 8 bases between them. The CDR3 consists of 14 residues.